The sequence of this T cell receptor beta chain was determined in a study of shared T cell receptors in the human thymus. TCRdb keeps only in-frame clones here, not all; method: immunoSEQ multiplex PCR. The sample has some 720,000 clones, approximately 90% seen once. The CDR3 contains 16 residues. Looked up from germline, CDR1 is SGHDT and CDR2 is YYEEEE. V dropped 4 bases and J dropped 3; count of bases not matched to a gene: 6. In addition, the sample was reused for a study of human thymus T cells. That source adds: Donors consisted of healthy Finnish infants (having corrective surgery for congenital heart defects). Related reports documented highly overlapping thymic repertoires among unrelated individuals.

The TCR originated in a boy under two years old with a congenital heart defect. V is TRBV5-6 and J is TRBJ2-3; 12 bases are a match to TRBD2. Sequenced: thymocytes. In DNA, the CDR3 is TGTGCCAGCAGCCCGACTGGGACTAGCGGGACAGATACGCAGTATTTT. This translates into CASSPTGTSGTDTQYF.